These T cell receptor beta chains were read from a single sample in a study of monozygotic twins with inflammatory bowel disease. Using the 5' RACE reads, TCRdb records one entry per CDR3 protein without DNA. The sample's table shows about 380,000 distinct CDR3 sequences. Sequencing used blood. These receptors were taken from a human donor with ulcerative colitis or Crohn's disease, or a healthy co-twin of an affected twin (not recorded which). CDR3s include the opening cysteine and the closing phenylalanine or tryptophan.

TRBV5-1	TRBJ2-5	CASSLLGSATPETQYF
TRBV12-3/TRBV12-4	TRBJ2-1	CASSLNEGSYNEQFF
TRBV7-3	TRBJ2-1	CASGANSGNEHFF
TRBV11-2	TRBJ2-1	CASTKTTTYNEQFF
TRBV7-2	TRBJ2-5	CASSYNLAGGGKTQYF
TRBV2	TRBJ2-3	CASSEVPGLADHF
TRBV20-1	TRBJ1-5	CSARESTGSNQPQHF
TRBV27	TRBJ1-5	CASSLFRGGSNQPQHF
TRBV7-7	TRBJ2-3	CASSSLSGGDTDTQYF
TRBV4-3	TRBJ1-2	CASSQDLGSTGSTLDGYTF
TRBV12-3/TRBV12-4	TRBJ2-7	CASKQGALYEQYF
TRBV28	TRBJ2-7	CASRTGTAYEQYF
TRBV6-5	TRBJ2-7	CASSRLPPSGGTYEQYF
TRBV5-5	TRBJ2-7	CASRLGALGLYEQYF
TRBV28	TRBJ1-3	CASRFPRDKDQDRSGNTIYF
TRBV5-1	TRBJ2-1	CASSPSRGGLDEQFF
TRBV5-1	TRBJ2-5	CASSLVETQYF
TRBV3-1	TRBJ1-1	CASSRSGTGEAFF
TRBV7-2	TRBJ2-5	CASSYMGAGGETQYF
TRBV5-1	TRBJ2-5	CASSWWTSGGEYQETQYF
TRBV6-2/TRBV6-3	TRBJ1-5	CASRRQGPNQPQHF
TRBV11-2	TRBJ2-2	CASRDSGHFTGELFF
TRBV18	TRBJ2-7	CASSPTDRSYEQYF
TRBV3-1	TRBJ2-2	CASSKIRGGKNTGELFF
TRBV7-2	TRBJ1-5	CASSFNQGGDQPQHF
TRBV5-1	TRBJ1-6	CASSLMAFPPLAADRSPLHF
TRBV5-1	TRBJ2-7	CASSLDLTGTYEQYF
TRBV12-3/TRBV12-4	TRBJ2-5	CASRGGTGAGETQYF
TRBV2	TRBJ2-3	CASSEGEGPPQRADTQYF
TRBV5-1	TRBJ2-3	CASSLAGQVTDTQYF
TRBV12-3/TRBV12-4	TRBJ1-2	CASSLGDPSNQGYTF
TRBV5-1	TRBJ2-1	CASSLGRGREQFF
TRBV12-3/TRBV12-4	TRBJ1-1	CASSRAGGPSGTEAFF
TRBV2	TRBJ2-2	CASMGRATGELFF
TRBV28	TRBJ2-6	CASSSSGTASGANVLTF
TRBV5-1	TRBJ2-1	CASSRESHGIGYNEQFF
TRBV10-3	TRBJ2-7	CAISEFRDGKGYEQYF
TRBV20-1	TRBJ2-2	CSARPGGHLDTGELFF